The 28 T cell receptor beta chains below come from one sample, sequenced in a study of blood T cells in healthy people across ages. A second PCR of 7 to 11 cycles used a sample-barcoded 5' primer and a J-beta primer mix. MiXCR, applied by TCRdb to the 5' RACE reads, yields one record per CDR3 protein. The sample yields about 930,000 distinct CDR3 sequences, about 27% seen once. In addition, the sample was reused for a study of T cells of mothers and their children.

Sequencing was performed on blood. The receptors shown here come from a woman aged 40 to 50 in good health.

A few counts support this clonotype. This may arise from a read error, as a much more abundant clone is one base away. This chain links TRBV28 with TRBJ2-7, with unresolved D. In germline, CDR1 is MDHEN, CDR2 SYDVKM. This CDR3 is 11 amino acids long. CDR3 region: CVSSAIYEQYF. The CDR3 bases are TGTGTCAGCAGTGCTATCTACGAGCAGTACTTC.

The V and J genes are TRBV2 and TRBJ1-1; D possibly corresponds to TRBD1 (6 bases). Per germline, CDR1 SNHLY and CDR2 FYNNEI. CDR3 size: 14 residues. The V gene lost 5 bases and the J gene lost 4 bases, with 14 bases spanning the gap. CDR3 sequence: CASSLQQGGTEAFF. DNA of the CDR3: TGTGCCAGCAGTCTTCAACAGGGAGGCACTGAAGCTTTCTTT.

The chain uses TRBV7-2 and TRBJ1-1, with 8 bases fitting TRBD1. This CDR3 has 17 residues. The junction had 10 bases not matched to a gene; V was cut back by 3 bases and J by 1 base. Germline V CDR1 and CDR2: SGHTA, FQGNSA. The CDR3 region has the DNA TGTGCCAGCAGCTTTGACAGGGGTGGGGTCTGGAACACTGAAGCTTTCTTT. Translation gives CASSFDRGGVWNTEAFF.

The CDR3 loop reads CASSTGGWTEAFF. DNA for the CDR3: TGTGCCAGCAGCACAGGGGGGTGGACTGAAGCTTTCTTT. The chain carries TRBV7-9 and TRBJ1-1; 8 nucleotides line up with TRBD1. J gave up 5 bases and V 5 bases, and 4 bases lay outside the gene matches. CDR1 and CDR2 (germline): SEHNR, FQNEAQ (reference sequence). This CDR3 has 13 amino acids.

This clonotype turned up a few times. The chain employs TRBV12-3 or TRBV12-4 and TRBJ1-2; the D is unclear. V shed 3 bases and J shed 7 bases, with 12 bases lying between them. The CDR3 length is 13 residues. In DNA form, the CDR3 reads TGTGCCAGCAGTTTGACGGCAGCGGGTGGCTACACCTTC. It encodes CASSLTAAGGYTF.

The chain has TRBV7-9 and TRBJ1-4; 7 bases are shared with TRBD1. This CDR3 region has 14 residues. Germline V lookup: CDR1 SEHNR, CDR2 FQNEAQ (reference sequence). V lost 2 bases to trimming and J lost 7 bases; unmatched junction nucleotides: 4. The CDR3 sequence: CASSLSGTVEKLFF. As DNA, the CDR3 is TGTGCCAGCAGCTTATCCGGGACAGTTGAAAAACTGTTTTTT. Variable domain in full (rest from reference TRBV7-9 and TRBJ1-4): DTGVSQNPRHKITKRGQNVTFRCDPISEHNRLYWYRQTLGQGPEFLTYFQNEAQLEKSRLLSDRFSAERPKGSFSTLEIQRTEQGDSAMYLCASSLSGTVEKLFFGSGTQLSVL.

This chain uses TRBV7-2 with TRBJ2-7; the D is unclear. V lost 2 bases and J lost 5, with 13 bases in between. The CDR3 spans 14 residues. The germline V gene has CDR1 SGHTA and CDR2 FQGNSA. CDR3 coding DNA: TGTGCCAGCAGCTTATGGAAAGAATCCCACGAGCAGTACTTC. This translates into CASSLWKESHEQYF.

This clonotype was seen at least ten times. This sequence joins TRBV20-1 and TRBJ1-6; 7 bases are shared with TRBD1. CDR1 and CDR2 from the germline V gene are DFQATT and SNEGSKA (reference sequence). V trimming: 0 bases; J trimming: 9 bases; junction bases outside the gene matches: 8. CDR3 length equals 15 residues. In nucleotides, the CDR3 is TGCAGTGCTAGAGATACAGGCCAGGGGGGTTCACCCCTCCACTTT. Protein sequence: CSARDTGQGGSPLHF.

The CDR3 coding sequence is TGTGCCAGCAGTGAATCGCCGGGTTCACCCCTCCACTTT. Amino acid sequence: CASSESPGSPLHF. The V call is TRBV28, the J call TRBJ1-6; D unresolved. The CDR3 runs 13 residues. Germline V gene sequence: CDR1 MDHEN, CDR2 SYDVKM. V lost 5 bases and J 9 bases, leaving 11 bases between the germline ends.

This clonotype has a handful of counts. This chain uses TRBV27 with TRBJ1-2; no clear D gene. V shed 0 bases and J shed 8 bases, with 13 bases lying between them. CDR1 is MNHEY and CDR2 is SMNVEV in the germline V gene (reference sequence). The CDR3 sequence is 14 residues long. Here the CDR3 reads CASSLSAGYEGYTF. The CDR3 nucleotides are TGTGCCAGCAGTTTATCCGCGGGGTATGAAGGCTACACCTTC.

This clonotype was recorded many times. This sequence joins TRBV3-1 and TRBJ1-2, with D unclear. Trimming took off 1 base at V and 5 bases at J, with 5 bases between the two ends. The CDR3 loop spans 12 amino acids. Germline CDR1 LGHDT, CDR2 YNNKEL (reference sequence). CDR3 DNA sequence: TGTGCCAGCAGCCAAGCGGATTATGGCTACACCTTC. It encodes CASSQADYGYTF.

The chain recombines TRBV7-2 with TRBJ2-5; no definite D call. The J call may be in error: the DNA end matches TRBJ2-1 better. Germline lookup yields CDR1 SGHTA and CDR2 FQGNSA. The CDR3 consists of 14 residues. The CDR3 sequence is CANSGFGIQETQFF. DNA for the CDR3: TGTGCCAACAGTGGATTTGGGATCCAAGAGACCCAGTTCTTC.

The chain has TRBV7-2 and TRBJ2-2, with D perhaps TRBD1 (6 bases). Per the germline V gene, CDR1 is SGHTA and CDR2 is FQGNSA. With 5 bases removed from V and 0 bases from J, the gap between germline ends came to 13 bases. The CDR3 loop spans 16 amino acids. For the CDR3, the DNA is TGTGCCAGCAGCCCAACGGACAGCCCGAACACCGGGGAGCTGTTTTTT. Its translation is CASSPTDSPNTGELFF. The full variable domain, its missing parts supplied by reference TRBV7-2 and TRBJ2-2, is GAGVSQSPSNKVTEKGKDVELRCDPISGHTALYWYRQSLGQGLEFLIYFQGNSAPDKSGLPSDRFSAERTGGSVSTLTIQRTQQEDSAVYLCASSPTDSPNTGELFFGEGSRLTVL.

This clonotype was counted at least ten times. The chain employs TRBV28 and TRBJ2-5; D is perhaps TRBD1 or TRBD2 (5 bases each). V was shortened by 7 bases and J by 3 bases, with 18 bases between the two germline ends. CDR3 length equals 15 residues. CDR1 and CDR2 (germline): MDHEN, SYDVKM. The DNA for the CDR3 is TGTGCCAGCAAAAGGACCGGGACCCAGAAAGAGACCCAGTACTTC. This translates into CASKRTGTQKETQYF.

The rearrangement joins TRBV12-3 or TRBV12-4 to TRBJ2-3; perhaps TRBD1 as D (5 bases). The CDR3 runs 15 residues. V was clipped by 6 bases and J by 2 bases, with 15 bases between them. The CDR3 bases are TGTGCCAGCAGCCTCAAGGCAGGGTTCACAGATACGCAGTATTTT. It yields the protein CASSLKAGFTDTQYF.

This clonotype has a handful of counts. V gene TRBV28 combines with J gene TRBJ1-2; 8 bases are a match to TRBD1. Germline values: CDR1 MDHEN, CDR2 SYDVKM. V lost 8 bases to trimming and J lost 4 bases; unmatched junction nucleotides: 9. The CDR3 totals 14 residues. The CDR3 DNA reads as TGTGCCAGCGCGAACCCGGGACAGGCCTATGGCTACACCTTC. It encodes CASANPGQAYGYTF.

Comment on this clonotype: This may come from a read error, since a much larger clone is one base off. The genes are TRBV4-3 and TRBJ2-1; unclear D gene. Germline-derived CDR1 and CDR2 are LGHNA and YSLEER. CDR3 length equals 14 residues. The CDR3: CASNQDFRSNEQFF. The CDR3 DNA reads as TGCGCCAGCAACCAAGATTTCAGGAGCAATGAGCAGTTCTTC.

As regards this clonotype: A much larger clone differs from this one at a single base, so this may be a read error. The chain joins TRBV9 to TRBJ2-1, with 7 bases identical to TRBD1. Germline-derived CDR1 and CDR2 are SGDLS and YYNGEE. The CDR3 has 13 amino acids. In DNA, the CDR3 is TGTGTCAGCAGCGCCGGGACAGAGAATGAGCAGTTCTTC. This gives the protein CVSSAGTENEQFF. Together with reference TRBV9 and TRBJ2-1, the CDR3 gives the full variable domain: DSGVTQTPKHLITATGQRVTLRCSPRSGDLSVYWYQQSLDQGLQFLIQYYNGEERAKGNILERFSAQQFPDLHSELNLSSLELGDSALYFCVSSAGTENEQFFGPGTRLTVL.

The sample holds a few counts of this clonotype. This chain uses TRBV5-5 with TRBJ1-1; TRBD1 matches at 7 bases. CDR1 and CDR2 (germline): SGHKS, YYEKEE (reference sequence). The CDR3 contains 15 residues. With V trimmed by 3 bases and J by 2 bases, 7 bases remained unmatched. This CDR3 reads CASSSPTGRNTEAFF. In DNA, the CDR3 is TGTGCCAGCAGCTCACCGACAGGGAGAAACACTGAAGCTTTCTTT.

The chain joins TRBV20-1 to TRBJ2-1; either TRBD1 or TRBD2 may fit D (5 bases each). Trimming cost V 3 bases and J 8 bases, with 14 bases left between them. Germline CDR1 reads DFQATT; CDR2 reads SNEGSKA (reference sequence). The CDR3 has 13 residues. DNA for the CDR3: TGCAGTGCTAGTGAGAGGGGTGTGGATGAGCAGTTCTTC. This codes for CSASERGVDEQFF.

The genes are TRBV2 and TRBJ2-1, with D possibly being TRBD1 or TRBD2 (5 bases each). Germline CDR1 is SNHLY and CDR2 is FYNNEI. V was cut by 4 bases and J by 4 bases, with 14 bases left in between. The CDR3 runs 15 residues. The CDR3: CASSVERDGYNEQFF. CDR3 bases: TGTGCCAGCAGTGTAGAAAGGGACGGATACAATGAGCAGTTCTTC. Based on the CDR3 plus reference TRBV2 and TRBJ2-1, the full variable domain is EPEVTQTPSHQVTQMGQEVILRCVPISNHLYFYWYRQILGQKVEFLVSFYNNEISEKSEIFDDQFSVERPDGSNFTLKIRSTKLEDSAMYFCASSVERDGYNEQFFGPGTRLTVL.

The chain is built from TRBV6-1 and TRBJ2-2; 9 bases fit TRBD1. The CDR3 covers 14 residues. V shed 7 bases, J shed 2 bases, and the junction held 2 bases outside the gene matches. The V gene's germline CDR1 is MNHNS and CDR2 SASEGT. This chain's CDR3 is CASMGQGNTGELFF. In nucleotides, the CDR3 is TGTGCCAGCATGGGACAGGGCAACACCGGGGAGCTGTTTTTT.

The rearrangement links TRBV6-1 to TRBJ1-2, with 7 positions matching TRBD1. The CDR3 contains 15 residues. Trimming removed 6 bases from V and 3 bases from J; junction bases left unmatched: 10. Germline V CDR1 and CDR2: MNHNS, SASEGT. CDR3 sequence: CASREVGGRDYGYTF. The DNA for the CDR3 is TGTGCCAGCAGGGAGGTAGGGGGCAGAGACTATGGCTACACCTTC.

The sample holds a few counts of this clonotype. The chain has TRBV20-1 and TRBJ1-2; D perhaps matches TRBD1 (5 bases). The CDR3 runs to 13 residues. Germline lookup yields CDR1 DFQATT and CDR2 SNEGSKA (reference sequence). Trimming took off 1 base at V and 4 bases at J, with 10 bases between the two ends. CDR3 region: CSARGGGTYGYTF. The CDR3, as DNA: TGCAGTGCTAGAGGGGGGGGAACCTATGGCTACACCTTC.

This chain joins TRBV7-2 and TRBJ2-1; tentatively, D is TRBD1 (6 bases). Trimming removed 3 bases at V and 2 bases at J, with 11 bases between. Germline V gene data show CDR1 as SGHTA and CDR2 as FQGNSA. CDR3 size: 15 residues. For the CDR3, the DNA is TGTGCCAGCAGCTTCACAGGGACAACCTACAATGAGCAGTTCTTC. It specifies CASSFTGTTYNEQFF. Full variable domain (missing parts from reference TRBV7-2 and TRBJ2-1): GAGVSQSPSNKVTEKGKDVELRCDPISGHTALYWYRQSLGQGLEFLIYFQGNSAPDKSGLPSDRFSAERTGGSVSTLTIQRTQQEDSAVYLCASSFTGTTYNEQFFGPGTRLTVL.

The V and J genes are TRBV5-1 and TRBJ2-7, with D possibly called TRBD1 or TRBD2 (5 bases each). The CDR3 length is 15 residues. Germline loops: CDR1 SGHRS, CDR2 YFSETQ. Between the trimmed V and J ends, which lost 3 bases and 5 bases, there was a span of 18 bases. The CDR3 bases are TGCGCCAGCAGCTGGGGGAACAGGCAAGGCGACGAGCAGTACTTC. It specifies CASSWGNRQGDEQYF.

The genes are TRBV7-2 and TRBJ2-5, with D perhaps matching TRBD2 (6 bases). V dropped 1 base and J dropped 11 bases, with 17 bases sitting between them. CDR1 and CDR2 from the germline V gene are SGHTA and FQGNSA. The CDR3 totals 14 residues. CDR3 region: CASSLVGRPGEQYF. The DNA for the CDR3 is TGTGCCAGCAGCTTAGTGGGACGCCCGGGGGAGCAGTACTTC.

This clonotype was seen a handful of times. This rearrangement joins TRBV6-5 to TRBJ2-2; 9 nucleotides line up with TRBD1. Germline CDR1 and CDR2: MNHEY and SVGAGI. CDR3 length: 16 residues. V lost 0 bases to trimming and J lost 6 bases; unmatched junction nucleotides: 5. CDR3 region: CASSYSTGGVPGELFF. In nucleotides, the CDR3 is TGTGCCAGCAGTTACTCGACAGGGGGGGTTCCCGGGGAGCTGTTTTTT.